This TCR beta chain was identified during a study of T cell responses to AZD1222 COVID-19 vaccine. Assay: immunoSEQ multiplex PCR; the TCRdb copy retains only in-frame clones and omits some. Altogether approximately 170,000 clones are present, just over 85% being singletons, with the ten largest covering 11%. Trimming removed 4 bases from V and 1 base from J, with 19 bases in between. Germline lookup yields CDR1 SGHNT and CDR2 YYREEE (reference sequence). The CDR3 totals 17 residues. The origin of this receptor is an adult who received the AZD1222 COVID-19 vaccine. Source: peripheral blood, taken 28 days after the second AZD1222 dose. The chain couples TRBV5-4 to TRBJ2-3; D possibly uses TRBD1 or TRBD2 (5 bases each). CDR3 residues: CASSDTGREFGTDTQYF. CDR3 DNA sequence: TGTGCCAGCAGCGATACGGGGCGAGAGTTTGGCACAGATACGCAGTATTTT.